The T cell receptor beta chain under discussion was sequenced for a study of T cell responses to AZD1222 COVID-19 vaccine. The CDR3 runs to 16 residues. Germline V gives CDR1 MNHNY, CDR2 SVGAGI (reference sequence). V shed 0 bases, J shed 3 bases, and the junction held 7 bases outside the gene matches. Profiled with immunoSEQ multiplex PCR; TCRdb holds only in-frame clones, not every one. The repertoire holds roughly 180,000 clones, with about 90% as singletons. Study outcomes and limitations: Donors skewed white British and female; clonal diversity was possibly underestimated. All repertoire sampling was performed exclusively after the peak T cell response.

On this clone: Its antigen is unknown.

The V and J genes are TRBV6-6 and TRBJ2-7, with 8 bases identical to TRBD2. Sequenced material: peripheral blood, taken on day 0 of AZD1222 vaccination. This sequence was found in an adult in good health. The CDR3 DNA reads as TGTGCCAGCAGTTACTCACTAAGCGGGGGATACTACGAGCAGTACTTC. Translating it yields CASSYSLSGGYYEQYF.